A selection of T cell receptor beta chains follows, all from one sample in a study of blood T cell repertoires in COVID-19. Clones were sequenced by immunoSEQ multiplex PCR, and TCRdb holds only the in-frame ones, with some missing. In the table there are under 250,000 clones, roughly 82% of which are singletons. Sequencing was carried out using peripheral blood. The receptors shown here come from a woman of 80 years or more with COVID-19, enrolled during active disease. Both conserved end residues are part of each CDR3. Each record gives: V gene, clone size, D gene, J gene, CDR3 protein, CDR3 DNA. D genes are given only for firm matches. Rows may omit the clone size; those that give it use once, few, many or a size class.

TRBV5-1	NA	TRBD1	TRBJ1-1	CASSFRGDRGNEAFF	TGCGCCAGCAGCTTTAGGGGAGACAGGGGGAATGAAGCTTTCTTT
TRBV9	NA	NA	TRBJ2-7	CASSVAVSFYEQYF	TGTGCCAGCAGCGTAGCTGTGTCTTTCTACGAGCAGTACTTC
TRBV9	NA	TRBD1	TRBJ1-1	CASSVGQGENTEAFF	TGTGCCAGCAGCGTAGGACAGGGTGAAAACACTGAAGCTTTCTTT
TRBV6-5	NA	TRBD1	TRBJ1-1	CASRIPGGTEAFF	TGTGCCAGCAGAATTCCAGGGGGCACTGAAGCTTTCTTT
TRBV6-5	NA	TRBD1	TRBJ1-2	CASSYGRRGNYGYTF	TGTGCCAGCAGTTACGGTCGCAGGGGGAACTATGGCTACACCTTC
TRBV6-2/TRBV6-3	NA	TRBD1	TRBJ1-5	CASSFRQGPPFNQPQHF	TGTGCCAGCAGTTTTCGACAGGGCCCCCCATTCAATCAGCCCCAGCATTTT
TRBV6-5	NA	NA	TRBJ2-7	CASKVDSTYEQYF	TGTGCCAGCAAGGTTGACAGTACCTACGAGCAGTACTTC
TRBV11-1	NA	NA	TRBJ1-6	CASSLGRDSYNSPLHF	TGTGCCAGCAGCTTAGGGCGGGACTCCTATAATTCACCCCTCCACTTT
TRBV2	NA	TRBD1	TRBJ1-5	CASRTQGDSNQPQHF	TGTGCCAGCAGGACACAGGGGGATAGCAATCAGCCCCAGCATTTT
TRBV9	few	NA	TRBJ1-5	CASSAGLANQPQHF	TGTGCCAGCAGCGCGGGACTAGCCAATCAGCCCCAGCATTTT
TRBV19	NA	NA	TRBJ1-6	CASRMGTRDSPLHF	TGTGCCAGTAGAATGGGCACGAGGGATTCACCCCTCCACTTT
TRBV10-3	NA	NA	TRBJ1-1	CAISHQGGTEAFF	TGTGCCATCAGTCATCAGGGAGGCACTGAAGCTTTCTTT
TRBV5-1	NA	TRBD2	TRBJ2-1	CASSISAGNEQFF	TGCGCCAGCAGCATTTCAGCGGGGAATGAGCAGTTCTTC
TRBV24-1	NA	TRBD1	TRBJ1-1	CATSDSGTANTEAFF	TGTGCCACCAGTGATTCCGGGACAGCGAACACTGAAGCTTTCTTT
TRBV21-1	NA	NA	TRBJ2-2	CASSKGNSGLNTGELFF	TGTGCCAGCAGCAAAGGAAACTCTGGACTCAACACCGGGGAGCTGTTTTTT
TRBV5-1	NA	NA	TRBJ2-5	CASSIEGVATGLETQYF	TGCGCCAGCAGCATTGAAGGGGTAGCGACAGGACTCGAGACCCAGTACTTC
TRBV6-1	NA	NA	TRBJ2-2	CASSEYTAGELFF	TGTGCCAGCAGTGAATATACGGCCGGGGAGCTGTTTTTT
TRBV12-3/TRBV12-4	NA	TRBD1	TRBJ2-1	CASRRTGYDEQFF	TGTGCCAGCAGAAGGACAGGGTACGATGAGCAGTTCTTC
TRBV10-3	NA	TRBD2	TRBJ2-2	CAISQGLAGNTGELFF	TGTGCCATCAGCCAGGGACTAGCGGGGAACACCGGGGAGCTGTTTTTT
TRBV2	NA	TRBD2	TRBJ2-1	CASSELGLAGNEQFF	TGTGCCAGCAGTGAACTTGGGCTAGCGGGGAATGAGCAGTTCTTC
TRBV5-1	NA	NA	TRBJ1-2	CASSFEKGAGSGYTF	TGCGCCAGCAGCTTTGAGAAGGGTGCGGGGAGTGGCTACACCTTC
TRBV12-3/TRBV12-4	NA	NA	TRBJ1-5	CASSLPQQPQHF	TGTGCCAGCAGTTTGCCACAGCAGCCCCAGCATTTT
TRBV18	NA	NA	TRBJ2-3	CASSPRGGTDTQYF	TGTGCCAGCTCACCACGGGGGGGCACAGATACGCAGTATTTT
TRBV6-5	NA	TRBD1	TRBJ2-3	CASSQGQGASDTQYF	TGTGCCAGCAGCCAAGGACAGGGGGCCTCAGATACGCAGTATTTT
TRBV5-5	NA	TRBD1	TRBJ1-4	CASSLAGTGRTNEKLFF	TGTGCCAGCAGCTTGGCTGGGACAGGGAGGACTAATGAAAAACTGTTTTTT
TRBV7-3	NA	NA	TRBJ2-5	CASSLIGEETQYF	TGTGCCAGCAGCTTAATCGGGGAAGAGACCCAGTACTTC
TRBV3-1/TRBV3-2	NA	NA	TRBJ1-4	CASSQGQGSGEKLFF	TGTGCCAGCAGCCAAGGGCAGGGTTCCGGTGAAAAACTGTTTTTT
TRBV2	NA	NA	TRBJ2-5	CASRQAVQETQYF	TGTGCCAGCAGGCAGGCAGTTCAAGAGACCCAGTACTTC
TRBV12-5	NA	TRBD1	TRBJ2-1	CASGLGGQGTPNEQFF	TGTGCTAGTGGTTTGGGAGGACAGGGAACCCCCAATGAGCAGTTCTTC
TRBV11-2	NA	TRBD1	TRBJ2-3	CASSLRVGQTTDTQYF	TGTGCCAGCAGCTTAAGGGTGGGACAGACCACAGATACGCAGTATTTT
TRBV9	NA	NA	TRBJ2-7	CASSVAGGSHEQYF	TGTGCCAGCAGCGTAGCTGGAGGGTCCCACGAGCAGTACTTC
TRBV27	NA	TRBD2	TRBJ2-1	CASSLTQMVSGLAFNEQFF	TGTGCCAGCAGTTTAACCCAAATGGTGTCTGGACTAGCGTTCAATGAGCAGTTCTTC
TRBV7-6	NA	TRBD1	TRBJ1-6	CASSQDRGNSPLHF	TGTGCCAGCAGCCAAGACAGGGGTAATTCACCCCTCCACTTT
TRBV28	NA	TRBD1	TRBJ1-5	CASSRTGYTDQPQHF	TGTGCCAGCAGTCGGACAGGGTACACGGATCAGCCCCAGCATTTT
TRBV6-5	NA	TRBD1	TRBJ1-1	CASRLTGVNTEAFF	TGTGCCAGCAGACTTACAGGGGTGAACACTGAAGCTTTCTTT
TRBV28	once	TRBD2	TRBJ2-1	CASSSLLAGVYNEQFF	TGTGCCAGCAGTTCCCTACTAGCGGGGGTCTACAATGAGCAGTTCTTC
TRBV9	NA	NA	TRBJ2-1	CASSVALSSYNEQFF	TGTGCCAGCAGCGTAGCATTGAGCTCCTACAATGAGCAGTTCTTC
TRBV9	NA	NA	TRBJ1-1	CASSYAGTAGTEAFF	TGTGCCAGCAGCTACGCTGGGACGGCGGGAACTGAAGCTTTCTTT